Shown below are 8 T cell receptor beta chains from a single sample sequenced in a study of shared clonotypes between healthy human individuals (dated by TCRdb to the early 2020s). To prepare the library, the immunoSEQ multiplex PCR assay was applied. The source is immuneACCESS, and TCRdb retained only in-frame sequences with V and J called. Part of the clones is not carried over; for the studies checked, unresolved V genes explain less than half of this, and the remainder is unexplained. The sample profile shows roughly 2,300,000 clones; 85% to 95% of them were found once. Around 0.4% of the sample belongs to the ten largest clones. Sequencing input: naive CD4+ T cells from PBMCs. The sample's cell subset or site label, decoded: CD45RA+ positively selected. These receptors originate from a man younger than 30 in good health. Some clones in this sample may be carry-over from other donors' samples.

The chain carries TRBV7-2 and TRBJ2-7; either TRBD1 or TRBD2 may supply D (5 bases each). In germline, CDR1 is SGHTA, CDR2 FQGNSA. Trimming took 1 base from V and 6 from J, leaving 13 bases between them. This CDR3 has 14 amino acids. CDR3 DNA: TGTGCCAGCAGCTTAGTTTGGCCGGGGACCGAGCAGTACTTC. This gives the protein CASSLVWPGTEQYF.

The genes are TRBV10-3 and TRBJ2-2; D possibly corresponds to TRBD1 (6 bases). CDR1 is ENHRY and CDR2 is SYGVKD in the germline V gene. Trimming removed 3 bases from V and 2 bases from J, with 13 bases in between. The CDR3 runs to 16 residues. The CDR3, as DNA: TGTGCCATCAGTGATGGACAGAAATTAAACACCGGGGAGCTGTTTTTT. Its translation: CAISDGQKLNTGELFF.

The chain carries TRBV5-1 and TRBJ2-5, with 8 nucleotides matching TRBD1. The V segment lost 4 bases and the J segment 4 bases; nucleotides outside the gene matches: 9. CDR3 length equals 15 residues. Germline CDR1 and CDR2: SGHRS and YFSETQ. The DNA for the CDR3 is TGCGCCAGCAGCCTAACCGGGACAGGCCGAGAGACCCAGTACTTC. Translated: CASSLTGTGRETQYF.

This rearrangement joins TRBV2 to TRBJ2-1; D is possibly TRBD1 or TRBD2 (5 bases each). CDR1 is SNHLY, CDR2 FYNNEI, per germline. The CDR3 loop spans 16 amino acids. Trimming took 4 bases from V and 3 from J, leaving 16 bases between them. In nucleotides, the CDR3 is TGTGCCAGCAGTGCCCCCGGGGCTACGCACTACAATGAGCAGTTCTTC. This sequence encodes CASSAPGATHYNEQFF.

This sequence joins TRBV7-2 and TRBJ2-3; D not certain. The CDR3 is 14 amino acids. Germline V gives CDR1 SGHTA, CDR2 FQGNSA. Trimming took off 4 bases at V and 4 bases at J, with 12 bases between the two ends. This chain's CDR3 is CASSSLLWADTQYF. The CDR3 DNA reads as TGTGCCAGCAGCTCCCTCCTTTGGGCAGATACGCAGTATTTT.

The V and J genes are TRBV14 and TRBJ2-2; 10 bases are a match to TRBD2. The germline V gene has CDR1 SGHDN and CDR2 FVKESK. This CDR3 contains 19 residues. V was pared by 4 bases and J by 1 base, with 12 bases of the junction left unmatched. CDR3 in amino acids: CASSPGLSGRMRNTGELFF. CDR3 sequence (DNA): TGTGCCAGCAGCCCGGGCCTTAGCGGGAGGATGAGGAACACCGGGGAGCTGTTTTTT.

The chain carries TRBV6-5 and TRBJ2-1; D is unclear. The CDR3 runs 16 residues. Germline CDR1 and CDR2: MNHEY and SVGAGI. V gave up 0 bases and J gave up 0 bases, with 9 bases separating them. The DNA for the CDR3 is TGTGCCAGCAGTTACTCGAAGGCCAGCTCCTACAATGAGCAGTTCTTC. The encoded protein is CASSYSKASSYNEQFF.

Points on this clone: Other DNA sequences within the sample encode an identical CDR3. This chain connects TRBV6-5 to TRBJ1-2, with D unclear. This CDR3 comprises 12 residues. The V and J ends lost 3 bases and 5 bases respectively, with 7 bases between them. The germline CDR1 and CDR2 sequences are MNHEY and SVGAGI. The DNA for the CDR3 is TGTGCCAGCAGTTATGGGCCATATGGCTACACCTTC. Translating gives CASSYGPYGYTF.